What follows are 4 T cell receptor beta chains derived from one specimen sequenced in a study of PD-1 blockade in classical Hodgkin lymphoma. Here immunoSEQ multiplex PCR was the method, and the copy in TCRdb shows in-frame clones only, minus some. This sample yields around 28,000 clones, of which about 81% are seen a single time; under 1% belongs to the top ten. Described time point: cycle 4 day 1 (C4D1), after less than seven weeks of nivolumab. The patients all showed relapse after autologous stem cell transplantation, while their brentuximab vedotin exposure varied. By magnetic negative selection, CD4+ T cells were purified from thawed PBMCs. The specimen was CD4+ T cells from blood, collected before the fourth cycle of nivolumab. Receptor source: a human donor with classical Hodgkin lymphoma.

V and J are TRBV27 and TRBJ1-4, with TRBD1 as a possible D gene (6 bases). CDR1 MNHEY and CDR2 SMNVEV come from the germline V gene (reference sequence). This CDR3 region has 13 residues. V was pared by 3 bases and J by 8 bases, with 10 bases between. The CDR3 DNA is TGTGCCAGCAGTTTCCAGGGGAGGGAAAAACTGTTTTTT. Translation: CASSFQGREKLFF.

The genes are TRBV10-1 and TRBJ2-5; D gene ambiguous. Germline loops: CDR1 WNHNN, CDR2 SYGVQD (reference sequence). This CDR3 spans 14 amino acids. V was shortened by 4 bases and J by 2 bases, with 11 bases between the two germline ends. The CDR3 here is CASSGPTEQETQYF. The CDR3 region has the DNA TGCGCCAGCAGTGGACCGACGGAACAAGAGACCCAGTACTTC.

The V gene is TRBV19, the J gene TRBJ1-2, with D perhaps TRBD1 (6 bases). The CDR3 is 17 amino acids. The germline V gene has CDR1 LNHDA and CDR2 SQIVND (reference sequence). Trimming stripped 4 bases from V and 2 bases from J, with 20 bases between. Written as DNA, the CDR3 is TGTGCCAGTAGTACACCCCGAACAGGGTTTATAAACTATGGCTACACCTTC. Translated: CASSTPRTGFINYGYTF.

The gene calls are TRBV7-8 and TRBJ1-3, with D possibly being TRBD1 (5 bases). The V gene's germline CDR1 is SGHVS and CDR2 FQNEAQ. This CDR3 has 16 amino acids. The V end lost 5 bases, the J end lost 3 bases, and 17 bases lay between the germline ends. The CDR3 region is CASSGPGLLGGNTIYF. The CDR3 DNA follows: TGTGCCAGCAGCGGCCCGGGGCTGCTTGGTGGAAACACCATATATTTT.